The 5 T cell receptor beta chains below all came from one sample that was sequenced in a study of blood T cell repertoires in COVID-19. TCRdb's table, derived via immunoSEQ multiplex PCR, lists solely in-frame clones and lacks some. The sample contains about 250,000 clones, more than 85% of which appear only once. The sample comprised PBMCs or T cells enriched from blood (not recorded which). The receptors were sampled from a man aged 35 to 55 who had recovered from COVID-19.

This clone turned up a few times. This CDR3 reads CASSVSGGENEKLFF. CDR3 DNA: TGTGCCAGCAGTGTGTCAGGGGGTGAGAATGAAAAACTGTTTTTT. The rearrangement joins TRBV2 to TRBJ1-4, with TRBD1 matching over 7 bases. The CDR3 is 15 amino acids. The V segment lost 4 bases and the J segment 5 bases; nucleotides outside the gene matches: 7. Per the germline V gene, CDR1 is SNHLY and CDR2 is FYNNEI.

The rearrangement joins TRBV7-8 to TRBJ1-5, with 8 bases fitting TRBD1. V lost 4 bases, J lost 3 bases, and 5 bases stayed unmatched. This CDR3 is 15 amino acids long. CDR1 and CDR2 (germline): SGHVS, FQNEAQ. The CDR3 sequence: CASSSGTGYNQPQHF. CDR3 bases: TGTGCCAGCAGCTCCGGGACAGGATACAATCAGCCCCAGCATTTT.

The V call is TRBV18, the J call TRBJ1-1; D perhaps matches TRBD1 (5 bases). Germline CDR1 KGHSH, CDR2 LQKENI. This CDR3 is 13 amino acids long. Trimming stripped 2 bases from V and 4 bases from J, with 8 bases between. This CDR3 reads CASSPGASTEAFF. The CDR3 coding sequence is TGTGCCAGCTCACCAGGGGCAAGCACTGAAGCTTTCTTT.

This chain joins TRBV11-2 and TRBJ2-3; 7 positions match TRBD1. This CDR3 is 15 amino acids long. The V segment lost 2 bases and the J segment 6 bases; nucleotides outside the gene matches: 8. Germline V gives CDR1 SGHAT, CDR2 FQNNGV. This chain's CDR3 is CASSLRRLQGDTQYF. CDR3 nucleotide sequence: TGTGCCAGCAGCTTACGGCGGTTACAGGGGGATACGCAGTATTTT.

This clone was seen a few times. The V and J genes are TRBV3-1 (or the pseudogene TRBV3-2) and TRBJ1-2, with TRBD1 as a possible D gene (6 bases). The germline CDR1 and CDR2 sequences are LGHDT and YNNKEL (reference sequence). The CDR3 loop spans 16 amino acids. Trimming removed 4 bases at V and 2 bases at J, with 17 bases between. CDR3 region: CASSLRDKSPNYGYTF. Here the CDR3 DNA reads TGTGCCAGCAGCCTCCGGGACAAAAGTCCCAACTATGGCTACACCTTC.